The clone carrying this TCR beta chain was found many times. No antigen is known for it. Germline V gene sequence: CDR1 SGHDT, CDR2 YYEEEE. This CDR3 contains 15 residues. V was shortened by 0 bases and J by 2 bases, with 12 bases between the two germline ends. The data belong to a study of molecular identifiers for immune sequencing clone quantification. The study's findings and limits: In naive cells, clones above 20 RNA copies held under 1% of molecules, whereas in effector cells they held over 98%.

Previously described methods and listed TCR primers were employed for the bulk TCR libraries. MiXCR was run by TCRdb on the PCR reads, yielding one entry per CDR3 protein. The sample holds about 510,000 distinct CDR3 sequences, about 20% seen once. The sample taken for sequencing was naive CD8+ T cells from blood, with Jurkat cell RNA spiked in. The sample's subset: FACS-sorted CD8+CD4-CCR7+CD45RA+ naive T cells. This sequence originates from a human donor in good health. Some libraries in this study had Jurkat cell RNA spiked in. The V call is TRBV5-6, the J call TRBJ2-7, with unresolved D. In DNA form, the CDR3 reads TGTGCCAGCAGCTTGGCCGGTCAGGCCCCCTACGAGCAGTACTTC. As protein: CASSLAGQAPYEQYF.